The 13 T cell receptor beta chains presented below share a single source sample, sequenced in a study of blood T cell repertoires in COVID-19. Clones were read by immunoSEQ multiplex PCR, and TCRdb kept only the in-frame ones, dropping some. The sample lists about 30,000 clones, 84% occurring once. Sequenced sample: peripheral blood. The receptors originated from a human donor in a cohort sampled during active COVID-19.

V is TRBV7-2 and J is TRBJ1-5; D perhaps matches TRBD1 (6 bases). The CDR3 extends over 14 amino acids. Trimming left V 5 bases short and J 6 bases short, with 14 bases between. CDR1 is SGHTA, CDR2 FQGNSA, per germline. The CDR3 coding sequence is TGTGCCAGCAGCCCGGGGGGGCCCAGTCAGCCCCAGCATTTT. Translating gives CASSPGGPSQPQHF.

The chain couples TRBV6-5 to TRBJ2-2; D ambiguous. The CDR3 runs 14 residues. Germline V gene data show CDR1 as MNHEY and CDR2 as SVGAGI. The V end lost 0 bases, the J end lost 5 bases, and 7 bases lay between the germline ends. The CDR3 is CASSYSWATGELFF. The CDR3 DNA reads TGTGCCAGCAGTTACTCGTGGGCTACCGGGGAGCTGTTTTTT.

The rearrangement links TRBV7-2 to TRBJ2-3; 8 nucleotides agree with TRBD2. V lost 1 base, J lost 2 bases, and 11 bases stayed unmatched. This CDR3 has 18 residues. Germline CDR1 reads SGHTA; CDR2 reads FQGNSA. CDR3 DNA sequence: TGTGCCAGCAGCTTAGTCTTTCGGCTAGCGGGTCCCACAGATACGCAGTATTTT. The encoded protein is CASSLVFRLAGPTDTQYF. Supplemented by reference TRBV7-2 and TRBJ2-3, the full variable domain reads GAGVSQSPSNKVTEKGKDVELRCDPISGHTALYWYRQSLGQGLEFLIYFQGNSAPDKSGLPSDRFSAERTGGSVSTLTIQRTQQEDSAVYLCASSLVFRLAGPTDTQYFGPGTRLTVL.

The J gene is TRBJ2-1, the V gene TRBV7-6; D is undetermined. Trimming shortened V by 5 bases and J by 7 bases, and 9 bases separated the two germline ends. Germline V CDR1 and CDR2: SGHVS, FNYEAQ. The CDR3 sequence is 12 residues long. CDR3 amino acids: CASSAADNEQFF. The CDR3 coding sequence is TGTGCCAGCAGCGCGGCTGATAATGAGCAGTTCTTC. Combining the CDR3 with reference TRBV7-6 and TRBJ2-1 gives the whole variable domain GAGVSQSPRYKVTKRGQDVALRCDPISGHVSLYWYRQALGQGPEFLTYFNYEAQQDKSGLPNDRFSAERPEGSISTLTIQRTEQRDSAMYRCASSAADNEQFFGPGTRLTVL.

The chain is built from TRBV3-1 (or the pseudogene TRBV3-2) and TRBJ2-1; 13 bases fit TRBD2. Trimming removed 4 bases from V and 1 base from J; junction bases left unmatched: 10. The CDR3 consists of 19 residues. Germline V gene data show CDR1 as LGHDT and CDR2 as YNNKEL (reference sequence). CDR3 DNA: TGTGCCAGCAGCCCACCGGGACTAGCGGGGCGAAGGTCCTACAATGAGCAGTTCTTC. This codes for CASSPPGLAGRRSYNEQFF.

The chain links TRBV6-2 or TRBV6-3 to TRBJ2-5; D ambiguous. Per germline, CDR1 MNHEY and CDR2 SVGEGT. V was clipped by 2 bases and J by 6 bases, with 7 bases between them. The CDR3 loop spans 12 amino acids. CDR3 in DNA: TGTGCCAGCAGTTACCCGCGCAAGACCCAGTACTTC. This sequence encodes CASSYPRKTQYF.

This chain joins TRBV28 and TRBJ1-3; 9 bases are a match to TRBD1. Germline V CDR1 and CDR2: MDHEN, SYDVKM. The V gene end was trimmed by 0 bases and the J gene end by 8 bases; junction bases not matched to a gene: 5. This CDR3 contains 15 residues. CDR3 sequence (DNA): TGTGCCAGCAGTTTATGGGGACAGGGTAGGGACACCATATATTTT. Its protein is CASSLWGQGRDTIYF.

V is TRBV6-5 and J is TRBJ2-1; 7 bases match TRBD2. This CDR3 contains 14 residues. V trimming: 0 bases; J trimming: 9 bases; junction bases outside the gene matches: 5. CDR1 is MNHEY and CDR2 is SVGAGI in the germline V gene. The CDR3 DNA follows: TGTGCCAGCAGTTACTCGGGGGGAGGGGTTGAGCAGTTCTTC. This gives the protein CASSYSGGGVEQFF.

The V gene is TRBV18, the J gene TRBJ1-1; the match to TRBD1 covers 11 bases. This CDR3 is 16 amino acids long. Unmatched junction bases numbered 4, after V lost 2 bases and J lost 2 bases. CDR1 is KGHSH, CDR2 LQKENI, per germline. The CDR3 sequence is CASSPTGQGVNTEAFF. The CDR3 region has the DNA TGTGCCAGCTCACCAACGGGACAGGGGGTAAACACTGAAGCTTTCTTT.

This sequence joins TRBV7-4 and TRBJ2-7; D might be TRBD1 (6 bases). Trimming stripped 3 bases from V and 3 bases from J, with 12 bases between. CDR1 and CDR2 from the germline V gene are SGHVT and SQSDAQ. This CDR3 contains 14 residues. CDR3 region: CASSFRQASYEQYF. Written as DNA, the CDR3 is TGTGCCAGCAGCTTCCGACAGGCTAGCTACGAGCAGTACTTC.

The CDR3 DNA reads TGTGCCAGCAGTTTTACCGCGCCGAACTATGGCTACACCTTC. Protein: CASSFTAPNYGYTF. The gene calls are TRBV28 and TRBJ1-2; D is ambiguous. V lost 3 bases, J lost 2 bases, and 10 bases lay in between. CDR1 is MDHEN and CDR2 is SYDVKM in the germline V gene. The CDR3 spans 14 residues.

This chain joins TRBV3-1 (or the pseudogene TRBV3-2) and TRBJ2-5; 10 bases match TRBD2. The V gene end was trimmed by 4 bases and the J gene end by 3 bases; junction bases not matched to a gene: 8. Germline V gene sequence: CDR1 LGHDT, CDR2 YNNKEL (reference sequence). The CDR3 sequence is 16 residues long. The CDR3 protein is CASSRALSGGKETQYF. The CDR3 nucleotides read TGTGCCAGCAGCCGTGCTCTTAGCGGGGGGAAAGAGACCCAGTACTTC.

The chain carries TRBV6-5 and TRBJ2-3; 8 positions agree with TRBD1. The trim removed 2 bases at V and 1 base at J, leaving 5 bases unmatched. CDR1 and CDR2 (germline): MNHEY, SVGAGI. The CDR3 totals 16 residues. The CDR3 DNA reads TGTGCCAGCAGTTACGGCGGACAGGGAGGCACAGATACGCAGTATTTT. The encoded protein is CASSYGGQGGTDTQYF.